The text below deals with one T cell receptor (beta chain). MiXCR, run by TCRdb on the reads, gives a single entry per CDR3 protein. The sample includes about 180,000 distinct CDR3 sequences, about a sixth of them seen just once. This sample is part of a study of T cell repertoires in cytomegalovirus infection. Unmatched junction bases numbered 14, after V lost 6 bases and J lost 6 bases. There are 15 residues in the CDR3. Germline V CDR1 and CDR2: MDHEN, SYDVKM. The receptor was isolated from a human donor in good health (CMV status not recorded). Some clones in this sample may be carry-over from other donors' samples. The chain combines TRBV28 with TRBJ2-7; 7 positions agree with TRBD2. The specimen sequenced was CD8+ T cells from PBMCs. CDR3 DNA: TGTGCCAGCAGCTTCCCGGGGGGATCCCAATTCGAGCAGTACTTC. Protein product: CASSFPGGSQFEQYF.